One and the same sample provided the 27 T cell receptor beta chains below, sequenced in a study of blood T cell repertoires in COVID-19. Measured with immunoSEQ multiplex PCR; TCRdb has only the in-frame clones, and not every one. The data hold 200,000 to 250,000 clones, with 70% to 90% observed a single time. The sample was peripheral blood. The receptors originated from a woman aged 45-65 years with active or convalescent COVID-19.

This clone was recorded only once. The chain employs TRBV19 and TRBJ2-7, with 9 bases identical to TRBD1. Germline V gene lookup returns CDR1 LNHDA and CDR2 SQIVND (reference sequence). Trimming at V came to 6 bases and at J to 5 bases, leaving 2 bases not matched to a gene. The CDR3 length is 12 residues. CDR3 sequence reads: CASRDRGHEQYF. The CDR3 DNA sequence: TGTGCCAGTAGGGACAGGGGCCACGAGCAGTACTTC.

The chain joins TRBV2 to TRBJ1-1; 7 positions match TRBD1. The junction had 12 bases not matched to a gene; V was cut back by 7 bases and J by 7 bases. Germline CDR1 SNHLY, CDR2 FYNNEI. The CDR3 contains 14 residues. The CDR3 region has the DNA TGTGCCAGCACCCTACAGGGGCGGGGGGATGAAGCTTTCTTT. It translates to CASTLQGRGDEAFF.

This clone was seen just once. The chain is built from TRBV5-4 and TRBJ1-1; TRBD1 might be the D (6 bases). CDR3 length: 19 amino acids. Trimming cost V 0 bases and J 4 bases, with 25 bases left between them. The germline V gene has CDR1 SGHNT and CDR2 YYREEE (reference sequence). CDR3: CASSLGPPGATGLGTEAFF. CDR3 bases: TGTGCCAGCAGCTTGGGTCCCCCAGGGGCTACCGGGTTAGGCACTGAAGCTTTCTTT.

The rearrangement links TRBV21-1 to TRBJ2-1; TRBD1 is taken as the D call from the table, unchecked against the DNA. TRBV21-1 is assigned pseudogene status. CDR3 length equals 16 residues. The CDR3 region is CASILPGQGFYNEQFF. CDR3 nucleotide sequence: TGTGCCAGCATCCTTCCGGGACAGGGGTTTTACAATGAGCAGTTCTTC.

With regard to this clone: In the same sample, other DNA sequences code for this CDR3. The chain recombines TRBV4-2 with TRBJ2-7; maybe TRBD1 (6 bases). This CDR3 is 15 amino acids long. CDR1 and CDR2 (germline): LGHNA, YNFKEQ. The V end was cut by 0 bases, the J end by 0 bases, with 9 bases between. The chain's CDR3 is CASSQELGGSYEQYF. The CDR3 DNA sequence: TGTGCCAGCAGCCAAGAACTAGGGGGCTCCTACGAGCAGTACTTC.

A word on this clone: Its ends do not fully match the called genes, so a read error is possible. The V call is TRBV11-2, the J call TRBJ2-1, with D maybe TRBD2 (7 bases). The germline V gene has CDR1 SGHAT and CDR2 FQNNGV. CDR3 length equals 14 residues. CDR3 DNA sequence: TGTGCCAGCACCTTAGGGGGGGCCTACAATGAGCAGTTCTTC. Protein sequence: CASTLGGAYNEQFF. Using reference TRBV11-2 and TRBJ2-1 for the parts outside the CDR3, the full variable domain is EAGVAQSPRYKIIEKRQSVAFWCNPISGHATLYWYQQILGQGPKLLIQFQNNGVVDDSQLPKDRFSAERLKGVDSTLKIQPAKLEDSAVYLCASTLGGAYNEQFFGPGTRLTVL.

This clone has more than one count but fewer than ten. CDR3 nucleotide sequence: TGTGCCAGCAGCTCGACCCCGGGACAGGGAGGGTTGGATACGCAGTATTTT. It encodes CASSSTPGQGGLDTQYF. The genes are TRBV5-4 and TRBJ2-3, with 9 positions matching TRBD1. This CDR3 has 17 residues. V dropped 3 bases and J dropped 6; count of bases not matched to a gene: 14. Looked up from germline, CDR1 is SGHNT and CDR2 is YYREEE (reference sequence).

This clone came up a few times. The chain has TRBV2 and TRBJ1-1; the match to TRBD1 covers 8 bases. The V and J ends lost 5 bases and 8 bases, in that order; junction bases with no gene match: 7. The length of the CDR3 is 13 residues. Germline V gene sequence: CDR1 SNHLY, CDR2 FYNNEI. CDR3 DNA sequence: TGTGCCAGCAGTCAACAGGGGGGGGCGGAAGCTTTCTTT. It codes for CASSQQGGAEAFF.

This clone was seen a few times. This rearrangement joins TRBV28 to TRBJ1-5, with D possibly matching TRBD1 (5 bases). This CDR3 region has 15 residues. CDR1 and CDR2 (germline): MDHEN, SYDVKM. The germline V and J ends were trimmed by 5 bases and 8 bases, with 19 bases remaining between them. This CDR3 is CASSAPRGFVEPQHF. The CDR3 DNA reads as TGTGCCAGCAGTGCCCCTCGGGGGTTCGTTGAGCCCCAGCATTTT.

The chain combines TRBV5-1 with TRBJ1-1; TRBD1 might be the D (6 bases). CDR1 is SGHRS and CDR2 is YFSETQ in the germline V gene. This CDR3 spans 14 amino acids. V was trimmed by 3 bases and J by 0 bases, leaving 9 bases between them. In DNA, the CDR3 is TGCGCCAGCAGCTCGGACAGCTTGAACACTGAAGCTTTCTTT. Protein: CASSSDSLNTEAFF.

CDR3 loop: CASSVLSTDLTDTQYF. CDR3 coding DNA: TGCGCCAGCAGCGTCCTGAGCACCGATTTAACAGATACGCAGTATTTT. The rearrangement joins TRBV5-1 to TRBJ2-3; the D is unclear. Germline V gene sequence: CDR1 SGHRS, CDR2 YFSETQ. V was trimmed by 4 bases and J by 3 bases, leaving 18 bases between them. The CDR3 extends over 16 amino acids.

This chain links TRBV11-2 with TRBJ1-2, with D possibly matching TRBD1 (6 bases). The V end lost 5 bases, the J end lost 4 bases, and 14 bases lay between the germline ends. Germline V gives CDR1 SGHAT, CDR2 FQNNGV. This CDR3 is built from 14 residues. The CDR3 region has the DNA TGTGCCAGCAGCGCCATGACAGGATCCTATGGCTACACCTTC. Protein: CASSAMTGSYGYTF.

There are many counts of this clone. In nucleotides, the CDR3 is TGTGCCAGCAGCCCCCGAAGCGGGAGACCCGGGGAGCTGTTTTTT. As protein: CASSPRSGRPGELFF. The rearrangement uses TRBV7-9 and TRBJ2-2, with 8 bases lining up with TRBD2. With V trimmed by 5 bases and J by 6 bases, 8 bases remained unmatched. The CDR3 is 15 residues long. Germline V gene data show CDR1 as SEHNR and CDR2 as FQNEAQ (reference sequence).

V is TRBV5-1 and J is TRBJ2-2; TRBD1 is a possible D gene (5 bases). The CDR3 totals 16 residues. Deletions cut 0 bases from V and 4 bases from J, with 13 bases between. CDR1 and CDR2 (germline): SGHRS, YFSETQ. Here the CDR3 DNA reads TGCGCCAGCAGCTTGGCAGGGCTGCCGGGCACCGGGGAGCTGTTTTTT. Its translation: CASSLAGLPGTGELFF.

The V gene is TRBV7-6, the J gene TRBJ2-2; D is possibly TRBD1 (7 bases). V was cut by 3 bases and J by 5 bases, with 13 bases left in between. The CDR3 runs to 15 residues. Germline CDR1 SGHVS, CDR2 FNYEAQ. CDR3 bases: TGTGCCAGCAGCTTTATGGCAGGGGGGACCGGGGAGCTGTTTTTT. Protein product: CASSFMAGGTGELFF. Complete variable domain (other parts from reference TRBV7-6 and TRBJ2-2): GAGVSQSPRYKVTKRGQDVALRCDPISGHVSLYWYRQALGQGPEFLTYFNYEAQQDKSGLPNDRFSAERPEGSISTLTIQRTEQRDSAMYRCASSFMAGGTGELFFGEGSRLTVL.

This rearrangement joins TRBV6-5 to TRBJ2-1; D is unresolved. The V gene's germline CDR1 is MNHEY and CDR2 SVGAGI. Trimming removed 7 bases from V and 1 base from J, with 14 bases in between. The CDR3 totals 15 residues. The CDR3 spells CASKQAGNSYNEQFF. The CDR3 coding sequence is TGTGCCAGCAAGCAGGCTGGAAATTCCTACAATGAGCAGTTCTTC.

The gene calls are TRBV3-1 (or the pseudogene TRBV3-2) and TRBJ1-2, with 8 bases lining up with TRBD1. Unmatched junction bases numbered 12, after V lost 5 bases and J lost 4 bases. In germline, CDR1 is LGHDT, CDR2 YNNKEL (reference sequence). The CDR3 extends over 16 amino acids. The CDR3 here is CASSSNARTGSYGYTF. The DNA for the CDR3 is TGTGCCAGCAGCTCTAATGCGCGGACAGGGAGCTATGGCTACACCTTC.

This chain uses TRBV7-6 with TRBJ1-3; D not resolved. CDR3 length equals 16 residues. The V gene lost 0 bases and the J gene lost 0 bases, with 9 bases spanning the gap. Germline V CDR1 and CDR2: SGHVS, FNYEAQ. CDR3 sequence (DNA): TGTGCCAGCAGCTTAGCGCGGGTCCCCTCTGGAAACACCATATATTTT. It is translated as CASSLARVPSGNTIYF.

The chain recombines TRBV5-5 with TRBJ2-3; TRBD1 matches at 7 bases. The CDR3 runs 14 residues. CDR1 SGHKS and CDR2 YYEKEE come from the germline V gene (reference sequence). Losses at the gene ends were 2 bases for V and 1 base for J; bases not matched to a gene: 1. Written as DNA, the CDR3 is TGTGCCAGCAGCTTCGACAGGGGCACAGATACGCAGTATTTT. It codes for CASSFDRGTDTQYF.

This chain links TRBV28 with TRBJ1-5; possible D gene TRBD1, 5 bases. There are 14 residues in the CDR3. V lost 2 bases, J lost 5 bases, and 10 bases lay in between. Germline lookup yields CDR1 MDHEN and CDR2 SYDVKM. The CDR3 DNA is TGTGCCAGCAGTTTAAAGGGGCGGTATCAGCCCCAGCATTTT. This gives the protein CASSLKGRYQPQHF.

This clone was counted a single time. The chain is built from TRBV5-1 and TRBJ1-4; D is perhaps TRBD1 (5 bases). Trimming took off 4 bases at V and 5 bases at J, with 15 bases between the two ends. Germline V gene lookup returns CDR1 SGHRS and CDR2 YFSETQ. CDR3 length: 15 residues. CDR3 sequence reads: CASSPRTRQNEKLFF. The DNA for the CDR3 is TGCGCCAGCAGCCCCCGGACACGTCAGAATGAAAAACTGTTTTTT.

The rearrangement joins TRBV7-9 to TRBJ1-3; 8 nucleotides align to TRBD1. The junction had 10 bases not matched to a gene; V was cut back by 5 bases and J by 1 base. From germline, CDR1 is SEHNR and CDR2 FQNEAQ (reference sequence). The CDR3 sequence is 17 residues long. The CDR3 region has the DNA TGTGCCAGCAGCCTTCGACAGGGGCAAGGGTCTGGAAACACCATATATTTT. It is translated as CASSLRQGQGSGNTIYF.

The CDR3 DNA follows: TGTGCCAGCAGCCAGAACCGGGACAGCTATGGCTACACCTTC. Encoded protein: CASSQNRDSYGYTF. The chain has TRBV14 and TRBJ1-2; 7 nucleotides align to TRBD1. CDR1 is SGHDN and CDR2 is FVKESK in the germline V gene. Trimming at V came to 3 bases and at J to 4 bases, leaving 5 bases not matched to a gene. The CDR3 runs to 14 residues.

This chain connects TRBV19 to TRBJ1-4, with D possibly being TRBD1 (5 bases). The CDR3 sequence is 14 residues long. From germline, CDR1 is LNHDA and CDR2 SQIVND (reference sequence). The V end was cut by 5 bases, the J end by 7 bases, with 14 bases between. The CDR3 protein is CASSPHQGGEKLFF. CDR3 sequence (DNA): TGTGCCAGTAGTCCTCATCAGGGTGGTGAAAAACTGTTTTTT.

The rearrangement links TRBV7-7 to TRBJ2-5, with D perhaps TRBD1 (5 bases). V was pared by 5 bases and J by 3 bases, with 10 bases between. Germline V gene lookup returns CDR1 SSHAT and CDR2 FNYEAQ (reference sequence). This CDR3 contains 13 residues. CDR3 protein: CASSRRQKETQYF. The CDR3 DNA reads TGTGCCAGCAGCCGTCGACAGAAAGAGACCCAGTACTTC.

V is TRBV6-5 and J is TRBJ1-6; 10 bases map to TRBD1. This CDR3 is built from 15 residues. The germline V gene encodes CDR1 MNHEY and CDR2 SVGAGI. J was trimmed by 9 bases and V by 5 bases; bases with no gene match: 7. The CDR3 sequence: CASSLRGQGSSPLHF. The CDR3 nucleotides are TGTGCCAGCAGTCTCCGGGGACAGGGGAGTTCACCCCTCCACTTT.

The CDR3 loop is CAIRTGGSGYTF. In DNA form, the CDR3 reads TGTGCCATCAGAACAGGGGGCTCTGGCTACACCTTC. The rearrangement links TRBV10-3 to TRBJ1-2; 9 bases match TRBD1. CDR1 and CDR2 (germline): ENHRY, SYGVKD. V was clipped by 6 bases and J by 7 bases; unmatched bases: 3. The CDR3 consists of 12 residues.